This TCR beta chain is drawn from a study of T cells in Graves' hyperthyroidism and ophthalmopathy. Findings of the study overall: Most clonotypes expanded in the thyroid (above 0.001) were also present in blood.

On this clonotype: What it binds is unknown.

RNA transcripts were the template for amplifying TCR beta CDR3 regions. First-round RT-PCR with HTBI primers amplified the TCR CDR3 region. TCRdb re-called the multiplex PCR reads through MiXCR, storing one row per CDR3 protein. The sample lists nearly 250,000 distinct CDR3 sequences, approximately 16% occurring once. CDR3 length: 13 residues. The germline gives CDR1 SGHRS, CDR2 YFSETQ. Trimming removed 1 base at V and 9 bases at J, with 11 bases between. The sample comprised blood. V and J are TRBV5-1 and TRBJ2-1, with D hard to call. This TCR derives from a young woman with Graves' ophthalmopathy. The CDR3 region has the DNA TGCGCCAGCAGCTTGTTTTCGGATGGTGAGCAGTTCTTC. As protein: CASSLFSDGEQFF.